Shown below are 18 T cell receptor beta chains from a single sample sequenced in a study of blood T cell repertoires in COVID-19. Sequencing used immunoSEQ multiplex PCR; TCRdb keeps in-frame clones, though not all of them. The sample shows roughly 190,000 clones, around nine tenths of them seen only once. The sequenced sample consisted of PBMCs or T cells enriched from blood (not recorded which). Receptor source: a woman under 30 who had recovered from COVID-19.

The chain recombines TRBV2 with TRBJ2-7; 10 positions agree with TRBD1. Looked up from germline, CDR1 is SNHLY and CDR2 is FYNNEI. V gave up 7 bases and J gave up 3 bases; unmatched junction bases: 6. This CDR3 is 14 amino acids long. The CDR3 DNA sequence: TGTGCCAGCACTCCGGGACAGGGGCTCTACGAGCAGTACTTC. Amino acids: CASTPGQGLYEQYF.

The gene calls are TRBV6-5 and TRBJ2-7; 9 bases fit TRBD2. The CDR3 consists of 15 residues. Germline CDR1 reads MNHEY; CDR2 reads SVGAGI. Losses at the gene ends were 7 bases for V and 0 bases for J; bases not matched to a gene: 7. CDR3 in amino acids: CASILTSGYSYEQYF. DNA for the CDR3: TGTGCCAGCATCTTAACTAGCGGGTACTCCTACGAGCAGTACTTC.

The V call is TRBV19, the J call TRBJ1-1; 7 nucleotides match TRBD1. CDR3 size: 14 residues. Germline CDR1 and CDR2: LNHDA and SQIVND (reference sequence). The junction had 8 bases not matched to a gene; V was cut back by 3 bases and J by 7 bases. This chain's CDR3 is CASSIFRQGGEAFF. CDR3 DNA sequence: TGTGCCAGTAGTATCTTTAGACAGGGTGGTGAAGCTTTCTTT.

The chain combines TRBV11-2 with TRBJ2-5, with 8 bases that match TRBD2. CDR1 is SGHAT and CDR2 is FQNNGV in the germline V gene. The junction had 9 bases not matched to a gene; V was cut back by 5 bases and J by 1 base. The length of the CDR3 is 16 residues. CDR3 loop: CASSPAGGAGQETQYF. The CDR3 DNA reads TGTGCCAGCAGCCCGGCCGGGGGGGCAGGCCAAGAGACCCAGTACTTC.

J is TRBJ2-3 and V is TRBV9; 10 bases fit TRBD2. V lost 2 bases and J lost 5; bases outside the gene matches: 5. The CDR3 is 15 residues long. Germline CDR1 reads SGDLS; CDR2 reads YYNGEE. The CDR3 spells CASSVLAGAGDTQYF. The CDR3 DNA reads as TGTGCCAGCAGCGTCCTAGCGGGAGCCGGAGATACGCAGTATTTT.

This clone has only one observation. CDR3 sequence: CASSRTGGAIPLHF. CDR3 DNA: TGTGCCAGCAGTAGGACAGGGGGCGCGATACCCCTCCACTTT. The rearrangement links TRBV27 to TRBJ1-6; TRBD1 matches 11 bases. This CDR3 has 14 residues. CDR1 is MNHEY and CDR2 is SMNVEV in the germline V gene (reference sequence). The ends lost 5 bases at V and 12 bases at J; junction bases unmatched: 6.

The V and J genes are TRBV12-3 or TRBV12-4 and TRBJ2-1; D is uncertain. The length of the CDR3 is 13 residues. The V end lost 5 bases, the J end lost 8 bases, and 13 bases lay between the germline ends. The CDR3 loop is CASSPLSTHEQFF. In DNA form, the CDR3 reads TGTGCCAGCAGTCCGCTCTCTACCCATGAGCAGTTCTTC.

This rearrangement joins TRBV5-1 to TRBJ2-3, with 7 bases that match TRBD1. CDR1 is SGHRS, CDR2 YFSETQ, per germline. With 0 bases clipped from V and 8 bases from J, the junction kept 9 bases outside the gene matches. CDR3 length: 15 residues. The CDR3 loop reads CASSLVGGQQGTQYF. In DNA form, the CDR3 reads TGCGCCAGCAGCTTGGTAGGGGGCCAGCAGGGTACGCAGTATTTT.

This rearrangement joins TRBV5-4 to TRBJ1-1; D remains unclear. V lost 10 bases and J 7 bases, leaving 11 bases between the germline ends. Germline CDR1 SGHNT, CDR2 YYREEE (reference sequence). There are 10 residues in the CDR3. The CDR3 DNA is TGTGCCGGGCGGGCGAATGAAGCTTTCTTT. It yields the protein CAGRANEAFF.

J is TRBJ2-5 and V is TRBV16; D not resolved. Germline lookup yields CDR1 KGHSY and CDR2 FQNENV. Trimming took 2 bases from V and 2 from J, leaving 9 bases between them. The length of the CDR3 is 14 residues. CDR3 region: CASSQNSRQETQYF. The CDR3 DNA sequence: TGTGCCAGCAGCCAAAATAGCAGACAAGAGACCCAGTACTTC.

This rearrangement joins TRBV6-4 to TRBJ1-5; 7 bases align to TRBD1. The length of the CDR3 is 14 residues. V lost 8 bases, J lost 1 base, and 5 bases stayed unmatched. Germline V gene lookup returns CDR1 MRHNA and CDR2 SNTAGT. CDR3 sequence (DNA): TGTGCCAGCGGGGGACAGCCCAGCAATCAGCCCCAGCATTTT. It encodes CASGGQPSNQPQHF.

This clone was observed once. The chain employs TRBV28 and TRBJ1-2, with D tentatively TRBD1 (6 bases). The CDR3 has 17 amino acids. Trimming removed 6 bases from V and 7 bases from J, with 27 bases in between. The V gene's germline CDR1 is MDHEN and CDR2 SYDVKM. CDR3 DNA sequence: TGTGCCAGCAGGTCTGCCGCCACGACCCTAGACAGGTTTGGCTACACCTTC. Its translation: CASRSAATTLDRFGYTF.

This chain connects TRBV18 to TRBJ2-7; 8 bases map to TRBD1. V lost 0 bases, J lost 5 bases, and 6 bases stayed unmatched. The CDR3 runs 15 residues. Looked up from germline, CDR1 is KGHSH and CDR2 is LQKENI. CDR3 DNA: TGTGCCAGCTCACCACCGGCCCAGGGGGCTCACGAGCAGTACTTC. It translates to CASSPPAQGAHEQYF.

This clone was seen only once. The gene calls are TRBV11-3 and TRBJ2-3; 13 nucleotides align to TRBD2. This CDR3 contains 16 residues. Germline lookup yields CDR1 SGHNT and CDR2 YENEEA. Trimming removed 1 base from V and 4 bases from J; junction bases left unmatched: 2. DNA of the CDR3: TGTGCCAGCAGCTTAGGGACTAGCGGGAGATCAGATACGCAGTATTTT. Protein: CASSLGTSGRSDTQYF.

This CDR3 reads CASSLTGEETQYF. In nucleotides, the CDR3 is TGCGCCAGCAGCCTGACAGGGGAAGAGACCCAGTACTTC. The chain links TRBV10-2 to TRBJ2-5; 8 bases line up with TRBD1. The germline V gene has CDR1 WSHSY and CDR2 SAAADI. J gave up 3 bases and V 6 bases, and 3 bases lay outside the gene matches. The CDR3 contains 13 residues.

V usage is TRBV2 and J usage is TRBJ1-1, with D possibly being TRBD1 (6 bases). Per germline, CDR1 SNHLY and CDR2 FYNNEI. The CDR3 runs 18 residues. Between the trimmed V and J ends, which lost 6 bases and 7 bases, there was a span of 30 bases. The DNA for the CDR3 is TGTGCCAGCAGACCGACAGGCGGCTCGAGGTGGGGAACAGGTGAAGCTTTCTTT. Its translation is CASRPTGGSRWGTGEAFF.

The chain uses TRBV5-4 and TRBJ2-5; 9 positions agree with TRBD1. After removal of 3 bases from V and 5 bases from J, the junction contained 8 bases not matched to a gene. Germline V gene sequence: CDR1 SGHNT, CDR2 YYREEE (reference sequence). This CDR3 region has 15 residues. As DNA, the CDR3 is TGTGCCAGCAGCTCCCGGACAGGGGTAGGGGAGACCCAGTACTTC. Amino acids: CASSSRTGVGETQYF. The full variable domain, with the rest looked up from reference TRBV5-4 and TRBJ2-5, is ETGVTQSPTHLIKTRGQQVTLRCSSQSGHNTVSWYQQALGQGPQFIFQYYREEENGRGNFPPRFSGLQFPNYSSELNVNALELDDSALYLCASSSRTGVGETQYFGPGTRLLVL.

The CDR3 DNA reads TGTGCCAGCAGCTTGTACCGATTGGAGCTGGGCACTGAAGCTTTCTTT. This gives the protein CASSLYRLELGTEAFF. V gene TRBV5-4 combines with J gene TRBJ1-1; D gene ambiguous. V lost 1 base and J lost 4, with 17 bases in between. CDR3 length: 16 amino acids. Germline CDR1 is SGHNT and CDR2 is YYREEE (reference sequence).